The 14 T cell receptor beta chains listed next were all sequenced from one sample in a study of blood T cell repertoires in COVID-19. The method was immunoSEQ multiplex PCR; TCRdb's version includes in-frame clones alone and lacks a portion of them. The sample has about 80,000 clones, around 79% seen once; the top ten hold approximately 12%. Input material: peripheral blood. The receptors shown here come from a man older than 75 with acute or convalescent COVID-19.

The CDR3 protein is CAWKDSPANTEAFF. CDR3 DNA: TGTGCCTGGAAGGACAGTCCGGCGAACACTGAAGCTTTCTTT. The chain recombines TRBV30 with TRBJ1-1, with TRBD1 as a possible D gene (6 bases). Germline lookup yields CDR1 GTSNPN and CDR2 SVGIG (reference sequence). Trimming took off 4 bases at V and 1 base at J, with 13 bases between the two ends. The CDR3 contains 14 residues.

V usage is TRBV7-8 and J usage is TRBJ2-7; no definite D call. CDR3 length: 13 residues. The germline V and J ends were trimmed by 3 bases and 1 base, with 7 bases remaining between them. Germline CDR1 is SGHVS and CDR2 is FQNEAQ. The CDR3 spells CASSLSGSYEQYF. The CDR3 nucleotides read TGTGCCAGCAGCTTGAGTGGTTCCTACGAGCAGTACTTC.

This chain uses TRBV7-9 with TRBJ1-2; a possible D gene is TRBD1 (5 bases). V lost 5 bases to trimming and J lost 3 bases, with 10 bases between them. CDR1 is SEHNR and CDR2 is FQNEAQ in the germline V gene (reference sequence). The CDR3 totals 13 residues. CDR3 nucleotide sequence: TGTGCCAGCAGCCGGGGGGTGGACTATGGCTACACCTTC. Protein product: CASSRGVDYGYTF.

This clone has a single count. The chain uses TRBV12-5 and TRBJ1-1, with D possibly TRBD1 on 5 matching bases. This CDR3 spans 14 amino acids. Germline-derived CDR1 and CDR2 are LGHNT and FRNRAP. Between the trimmed V and J ends, which lost 0 bases and 3 bases, there was a span of 8 bases. CDR3 protein: CASGLVGGDTEAFF. DNA of the CDR3: TGTGCTAGTGGTTTGGTAGGAGGGGACACTGAAGCTTTCTTT.

In its sample, this clone was seen a few times. The V call is TRBV11-2, the J call TRBJ2-7; D is possibly TRBD1 (5 bases). CDR1 is SGHAT, CDR2 FQNNGV, per germline. V lost 6 bases, J lost 2 bases, and 14 bases lay in between. This CDR3 is built from 14 residues. The CDR3 reads CASRLPTGPYEQYF. The CDR3 coding sequence is TGTGCCAGCAGACTTCCCACAGGACCCTACGAGCAGTACTTC.

V usage is TRBV27 and J usage is TRBJ1-2; 9 bases are a match to TRBD1. With V trimmed by 4 bases and J by 3 bases, 6 bases remained unmatched. The CDR3 loop spans 15 amino acids. CDR1 is MNHEY, CDR2 SMNVEV, per germline (reference sequence). CDR3 DNA sequence: TGTGCCAGCAGTTCGACAGGGGGGGATGACTATGGCTACACCTTC. Translating gives CASSSTGGDDYGYTF.

This chain joins TRBV3-1 (or the pseudogene TRBV3-2) and TRBJ2-3, with TRBD2 identical over 16 bases. Germline V gene lookup returns CDR1 LGHDT and CDR2 YNNKEL (reference sequence). With V trimmed by 4 bases and J by 10 bases, 8 bases remained unmatched. The CDR3 runs to 16 residues. CDR3 sequence reads: CASSPGTSGGVRAQYF. The CDR3 nucleotides read TGTGCCAGCAGCCCGGGGACTAGCGGGGGGGTACGAGCGCAGTATTTT.

This chain uses TRBV11-1 with TRBJ2-5; 7 bases align to TRBD2. Germline lookup yields CDR1 SGHAT and CDR2 FQDESV (reference sequence). This CDR3 contains 13 residues. The junction had 9 bases not matched to a gene; V was cut back by 5 bases and J by 9 bases. The CDR3 bases are TGTGCCAGCAGCCCGACTAGCTCGGGAGCCCAGTACTTC. Its translation: CASSPTSSGAQYF.

The chain links TRBV27 to TRBJ1-5; D not certain. The CDR3 totals 15 residues. The V end lost 0 bases, the J end lost 6 bases, and 12 bases lay between the germline ends. The germline gives CDR1 MNHEY, CDR2 SMNVEV (reference sequence). CDR3 amino acids: CASSLSSAGGQPQHF. In DNA form, the CDR3 reads TGTGCCAGCAGTTTATCGTCGGCAGGAGGTCAGCCCCAGCATTTT.

J is TRBJ1-4 and V is TRBV5-6; TRBD1 aligns across 11 bases. CDR1 is SGHDT and CDR2 is YYEEEE in the germline V gene. CDR3 length equals 15 residues. V lost 3 bases to trimming and J lost 7 bases; unmatched junction nucleotides: 5. CDR3 protein: CASSWGGTGGEKLFF. The CDR3 nucleotides are TGTGCCAGCAGCTGGGGCGGGACAGGGGGTGAAAAACTGTTTTTT.

This chain uses TRBV6-1 with TRBJ2-3, with D maybe TRBD2 (6 bases). CDR3 length: 16 amino acids. CDR1 MNHNS and CDR2 SASEGT come from the germline V gene. V gave up 3 bases and J gave up 1 base, with 14 bases separating them. In DNA form, the CDR3 reads TGTGCCAGCAGTGATTCCGGTTGGGGGGGCACAGATACGCAGTATTTT. Residues: CASSDSGWGGTDTQYF.

This clone was detected only a few times. The genes are TRBV10-2 and TRBJ2-7, with TRBD2 matching 12 bases. V trimming: 4 bases; J trimming: 3 bases; junction bases outside the gene matches: 4. The CDR3 is made up of 15 amino acids. Germline V gene lookup returns CDR1 WSHSY and CDR2 SAAADI. CDR3: CASSGTSGVFYEQYF. CDR3 DNA sequence: TGCGCCAGCAGTGGGACTAGCGGGGTCTTCTACGAGCAGTACTTC.

V usage is TRBV3-1 (or the pseudogene TRBV3-2) and J usage is TRBJ1-5, with 7 bases aligning to TRBD1. CDR1 and CDR2 (germline): LGHDT, YNNKEL (reference sequence). Losses at the gene ends were 4 bases for V and 0 bases for J; bases not matched to a gene: 3. This CDR3 comprises 15 residues. This CDR3 reads CASSPTGNSNQPQHF. In DNA, the CDR3 is TGTGCCAGCAGCCCGACAGGGAATAGCAATCAGCCCCAGCATTTT.

This chain uses TRBV2 with TRBJ2-1; 7 nucleotides line up with TRBD1. The junction had 5 bases not matched to a gene; V was cut back by 6 bases and J by 9 bases. Germline assignment: CDR1 SNHLY and CDR2 FYNNEI. This CDR3 is built from 12 residues. The CDR3 DNA reads TGTGCCAGCAGGACAGGGTTGCGTGAGCAGTTCTTC. Protein sequence: CASRTGLREQFF.